The clone carrying this T cell receptor beta chain was counted between two and nine times. These data come from a study of blood T cells in healthy people across ages. Primers used in a second PCR of roughly 6 to 11 cycles were a sample-barcoded 5' primer and a J-beta primer mix. TCRdb processed the 5' RACE reads anew with MiXCR; each CDR3 protein has one entry. The sample records over a million distinct CDR3 sequences, less than 50% being singletons. Trimming took 6 bases from V and 4 from J; bases not matched to a gene: 8. CDR3 length: 15 amino acids. Germline CDR1 reads MNHEY; CDR2 reads SMNVEV (reference sequence).

Material: blood. The chain couples TRBV27 to TRBJ2-7, with TRBD1 matching over 11 bases. This sequence was found in a woman aged 55-70 years in good health. The CDR3 DNA reads as TGTGCCAGCAGCGCAAGGGACAGGGGGGGTTACGAGCAGTACTTC. It translates to CASSARDRGGYEQYF.